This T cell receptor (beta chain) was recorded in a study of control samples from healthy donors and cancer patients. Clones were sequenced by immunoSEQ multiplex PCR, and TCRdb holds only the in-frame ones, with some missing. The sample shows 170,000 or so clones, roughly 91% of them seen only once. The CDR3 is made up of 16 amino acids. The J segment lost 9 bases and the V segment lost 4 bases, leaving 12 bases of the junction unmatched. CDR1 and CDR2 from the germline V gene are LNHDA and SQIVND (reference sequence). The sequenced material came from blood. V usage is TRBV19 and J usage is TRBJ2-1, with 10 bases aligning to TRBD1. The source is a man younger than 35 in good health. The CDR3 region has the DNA TGTGCCAGTAGTACACAAGCCGGGACAGGGGATCCTGAGCAGTTCTTC. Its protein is CASSTQAGTGDPEQFF.